A selection of T cell receptor beta chains follows, all from one sample in a study of post-analysis software for immune sequencing data. One entry per CDR3 protein results from TCRdb running MiXCR on the PCR reads. The data show about 820,000 distinct CDR3 sequences, around 50% seen once. Sequenced: blood. The receptors shown here come from a girl aged 5-17 years with multiple sclerosis. Each CDR3 is given with its conserved first and last residue. A D gene is named only where the DNA matches it firmly. Not all rows give a size; the values are once, few, many and, for expanded clones, a class.

d_gene: TRBD1; v_gene: TRBV5-6; abundance: .; j_gene: TRBJ2-6; CDR3nt: TGTGCCAGCAGCCGAACCGGGACAGGGGTTTTGGGGGCCAACGTCCTGACTTTC; CDR3aa: CASSRTGTGVLGANVLTF
d_gene: .; v_gene: TRBV12-3/TRBV12-4; abundance: few; j_gene: TRBJ2-7; CDR3nt: TGTGCCAGCAGTCTCAGACGGGAGCCCCGTTACGAGCAGTACTTC; CDR3aa: CASSLRREPRYEQYF
d_gene: .; v_gene: TRBV15; abundance: .; j_gene: TRBJ2-1; CDR3nt: TGTGCCACCAGCCGCCCCCCAGGGGCTCAGTACAATGAGCAGTTCTTC; CDR3aa: CATSRPPGAQYNEQFF
d_gene: .; v_gene: TRBV7-3; abundance: .; j_gene: TRBJ1-1; CDR3nt: TGTGCCACTTCGGCCTCCCGGGACACTGAAGCTTTCTTT; CDR3aa: CATSASRDTEAFF
d_gene: .; v_gene: TRBV10-2; abundance: .; j_gene: TRBJ2-1; CDR3nt: TGCGCCAGCAGTGACGGCACTAGCTTACAAGAGACCCAGTTCTTC; CDR3aa: CASSDGTSLQETQFF
d_gene: .; v_gene: TRBV4-1; abundance: .; j_gene: TRBJ1-2; CDR3nt: TGCGCCAGCAGCCCTTTTTTCCCTGACCCCGGAGGGTATGGCTACACCTTC; CDR3aa: CASSPFFPDPGGYGYTF
d_gene: .; v_gene: TRBV12-3/TRBV12-4; abundance: .; j_gene: TRBJ2-7; CDR3nt: TGTGCCAGCAGTTTAGAGCTCTCCTACGGGCAGTACTTC; CDR3aa: CASSLELSYGQYF
d_gene: .; v_gene: TRBV5-1; abundance: .; j_gene: TRBJ2-5; CDR3nt: TGCGCCAGCAGCTTGGGTATAGACCCATTCGCAGAGACCCAGTACTTC; CDR3aa: CASSLGIDPFAETQYF
d_gene: .; v_gene: TRBV6-1; abundance: few; j_gene: TRBJ1-2; CDR3nt: TGTGCCAGCATCGTACGGACGGCTACATATGGCTACACCTTC; CDR3aa: CASIVRTATYGYTF
d_gene: TRBD2; v_gene: TRBV5-1; abundance: .; j_gene: TRBJ2-3; CDR3nt: TGCGCCAGCAGGCCAGCCGGGACTAGCCTAACTTTCACAGATACGCAGTATTTT; CDR3aa: CASRPAGTSLTFTDTQYF
d_gene: TRBD1; v_gene: TRBV15; abundance: few; j_gene: TRBJ2-3; CDR3nt: TGTGCCACCAGCTTGCGGACAGGGCCGAGAACAGATACGCAGTATTTT; CDR3aa: CATSLRTGPRTDTQYF
d_gene: .; v_gene: TRBV5-1; abundance: .; j_gene: TRBJ2-7; CDR3nt: TGCGCCAGCAGCCGACTAGGGACTGACGAGCAGTACTTC; CDR3aa: CASSRLGTDEQYF
d_gene: TRBD2; v_gene: TRBV24-1; abundance: few; j_gene: TRBJ2-5; CDR3nt: TGTGCCACCAGCGATCCCAGCGGGAGAGATATGTTGGAGACCCAGTACTTC; CDR3aa: CATSDPSGRDMLETQYF
d_gene: TRBD2; v_gene: TRBV5-1; abundance: few; j_gene: TRBJ2-1; CDR3nt: TGCGCCAGCAGCTTGTGGTTACGCGGGAGGGAGGATGAGCAGTTCTTC; CDR3aa: CASSLWLRGREDEQFF
d_gene: TRBD1; v_gene: TRBV5-1; abundance: .; j_gene: TRBJ2-7; CDR3nt: TGCGCCAGCAGCCTGCACAGGGGCCCTACCTACGAGCAGTACTTC; CDR3aa: CASSLHRGPTYEQYF
d_gene: TRBD1; v_gene: TRBV5-1; abundance: once; j_gene: TRBJ2-7; CDR3nt: TGCGCCAGCAGCTCAAATACCGGGACAGGGTCCTCGCGGGGTTACGAGCAGTACTTC; CDR3aa: CASSSNTGTGSSRGYEQYF
d_gene: .; v_gene: TRBV7-9; abundance: .; j_gene: TRBJ2-6; CDR3nt: TGTGCCAGCGAAGTCGGCCGTGTGGCTGGGGCCAACGTCCTGACTTTC; CDR3aa: CASEVGRVAGANVLTF
d_gene: .; v_gene: TRBV20-1; abundance: few; j_gene: TRBJ2-7; CDR3nt: TGCAGTGCTAGAGTGGCTAGCTTACCCTACGAGCAGTACTTC; CDR3aa: CSARVASLPYEQYF
d_gene: .; v_gene: TRBV20-1; abundance: .; j_gene: TRBJ2-1; CDR3nt: TGCAGTGCTAGGTCTCGTTTTGAGTCCTACAATGAGCAGTTCTTC; CDR3aa: CSARSRFESYNEQFF
d_gene: .; v_gene: TRBV5-8; abundance: few; j_gene: TRBJ1-5; CDR3nt: TGTGCCAGCAGCTGGACGACAAGTAGCAATCAGCCCCAGCATTTT; CDR3aa: CASSWTTSSNQPQHF
d_gene: TRBD1; v_gene: TRBV6-6; abundance: .; j_gene: TRBJ2-7; CDR3nt: TGTGCCAGCAGTTACGGACAGGGAACCTACGAGCAGTACTTC; CDR3aa: CASSYGQGTYEQYF
d_gene: TRBD2; v_gene: TRBV20-1; abundance: few; j_gene: TRBJ2-7; CDR3nt: TGCAGTGCCGATCTAGCGGGAGTTCCCCACGAGCAGTACTTC; CDR3aa: CSADLAGVPHEQYF
d_gene: TRBD2; v_gene: TRBV12-3/TRBV12-4; abundance: few; j_gene: TRBJ2-4; CDR3nt: TGTGCCAGCAGTCCTCCGGGACTAGGGGGGTTATTTTACATTCAGTACTTC; CDR3aa: CASSPPGLGGLFYIQYF
d_gene: .; v_gene: TRBV5-1; abundance: .; j_gene: TRBJ2-4; CDR3nt: TGCGCCAGCAGCTTGGGCGAACTAGCCGAAAACATTCAGTACTTC; CDR3aa: CASSLGELAENIQYF
d_gene: TRBD2; v_gene: TRBV20-1; abundance: .; j_gene: TRBJ2-5; CDR3nt: TGCAGTGCTAGGTCAGCGGGGGGTGAGACCCAGTACTTC; CDR3aa: CSARSAGGETQYF
d_gene: TRBD1; v_gene: TRBV12-5; abundance: .; j_gene: TRBJ2-5; CDR3nt: TGTGCTAGTGGTTTGGCCCTCTCGGACAGGACCCAAGAGACCCAGTACTTC; CDR3aa: CASGLALSDRTQETQYF
d_gene: TRBD1; v_gene: TRBV27; abundance: few; j_gene: TRBJ2-4; CDR3nt: TGTGCCAGCAGTTTAAGGGGACTTGACAGGGGTCTACTACTAGCCAAAAACATTCAGTACTTC; CDR3aa: CASSLRGLDRGLLLAKNIQYF
d_gene: .; v_gene: TRBV5-1; abundance: few; j_gene: TRBJ2-7; CDR3nt: TGCGCCAGCAGCTTAAGACAGGCCTCCTACGAGCAGTACTTC; CDR3aa: CASSLRQASYEQYF
d_gene: TRBD1; v_gene: TRBV12-3/TRBV12-4; abundance: .; j_gene: TRBJ2-1; CDR3nt: TGTGCCAGCACCTCGGGACAGATATACAATGAGCAGTTCTTC; CDR3aa: CASTSGQIYNEQFF
d_gene: TRBD1; v_gene: TRBV7-6; abundance: few; j_gene: TRBJ2-6; CDR3nt: TGTGCCAGCAGCGCCCGACAGGGCTTCCTCGGAGAGAGAGCCAACGTCCTGACTTTC; CDR3aa: CASSARQGFLGERANVLTF
d_gene: .; v_gene: TRBV29-1; abundance: .; j_gene: TRBJ2-7; CDR3nt: TGCAGCGTTGCGGAAGGGGGGGCCCACGAGCAGTACTTC; CDR3aa: CSVAEGGAHEQYF
d_gene: TRBD1; v_gene: TRBV7-2; abundance: .; j_gene: TRBJ2-4; CDR3nt: TGTGCCAGCAGCTTAGCGGGGACAGGGGGGATGGCCAAAAACATTCAGTACTTC; CDR3aa: CASSLAGTGGMAKNIQYF
d_gene: .; v_gene: TRBV15; abundance: .; j_gene: TRBJ1-2; CDR3nt: TGTGCCACCAGCAGGTCAGCTAACTATGGCTACACCTTC; CDR3aa: CATSRSANYGYTF
d_gene: TRBD1; v_gene: TRBV12-3/TRBV12-4; abundance: many; j_gene: TRBJ2-3; CDR3nt: TGTGCCAGCAGTTTAGGACAGGGGTCCGATACGCAGTATTTT; CDR3aa: CASSLGQGSDTQYF
d_gene: .; v_gene: TRBV14; abundance: .; j_gene: TRBJ2-1; CDR3nt: TGTGCCAGCAGTCGCCACCGGGACATATTTTACAATGAGCAGTTCTTC; CDR3aa: CASSRHRDIFYNEQFF
d_gene: .; v_gene: TRBV4-1; abundance: .; j_gene: TRBJ2-7; CDR3nt: TGCGCCAGCAGCCACAGACTATCCGACTACGAGCAGTACTTC; CDR3aa: CASSHRLSDYEQYF
d_gene: .; v_gene: TRBV12-5; abundance: few; j_gene: TRBJ2-3; CDR3nt: TGTGCTAGTGGTTTGACAGGGCCCACAGATACGCAGTATTTT; CDR3aa: CASGLTGPTDTQYF
d_gene: .; v_gene: TRBV7-2; abundance: .; j_gene: TRBJ2-3; CDR3nt: TGTGCCAGCAGGTTCGTTACGCTGGAAGATACGCAGTATTTT; CDR3aa: CASRFVTLEDTQYF
d_gene: .; v_gene: TRBV4-2; abundance: .; j_gene: TRBJ2-3; CDR3nt: TGTGCCAGCAGCCAAGTCACTAGTGGCACAGATACGCAGTATTTT; CDR3aa: CASSQVTSGTDTQYF
d_gene: TRBD2; v_gene: TRBV20-1; abundance: .; j_gene: TRBJ2-7; CDR3nt: TGCAGTGCGGCAGGACTAGCGGGTTCCTACAATGAGCAGTACTTC; CDR3aa: CSAAGLAGSYNEQYF
d_gene: TRBD2; v_gene: TRBV20-1; abundance: .; j_gene: TRBJ2-1; CDR3nt: TGCAGTGCTAGAGAAAGAGGAGCGGGAGTCTACAATGAGCAGTTCTTC; CDR3aa: CSARERGAGVYNEQFF
d_gene: .; v_gene: TRBV6-2/TRBV6-3; abundance: .; j_gene: TRBJ2-1; CDR3nt: TGTGCCAGCAGTTACTCGAAGGGGGGGAGGGCCTTCAATGAGCAGTTCTTC; CDR3aa: CASSYSKGGRAFNEQFF
d_gene: .; v_gene: TRBV12-3/TRBV12-4; abundance: .; j_gene: TRBJ1-2; CDR3nt: TGTGCCAGCAGTTTATCAGGACAGCACTATGGCTACACCTTC; CDR3aa: CASSLSGQHYGYTF
d_gene: TRBD1; v_gene: TRBV4-1; abundance: .; j_gene: TRBJ2-7; CDR3nt: TGCGCCAGCAGCCAACCGGGACAGGGTTATGTCGAGCAGTACTTC; CDR3aa: CASSQPGQGYVEQYF
d_gene: .; v_gene: TRBV24-1; abundance: .; j_gene: TRBJ2-5; CDR3nt: TGTGCCACCAGTGATTCCCGAGCGGGCCCAGAGACCCAGTACTTC; CDR3aa: CATSDSRAGPETQYF
d_gene: .; v_gene: TRBV4-1; abundance: .; j_gene: TRBJ2-5; CDR3nt: TGCGCCAGCAGCCAAGATCAAACAGGCTTCCAAGAGACCCAGTACTTC; CDR3aa: CASSQDQTGFQETQYF
d_gene: TRBD1; v_gene: TRBV10-3; abundance: few; j_gene: TRBJ2-3; CDR3nt: TGTGCCATCAGTGAGTCAGGACAGGGGGTAGATACGCAGTATTTT; CDR3aa: CAISESGQGVDTQYF
d_gene: TRBD2; v_gene: TRBV6-5; abundance: .; j_gene: TRBJ2-7; CDR3nt: TGTGCCAGCAGAACTAGCGGGGGGGCGTCGGCGCAGTACTTC; CDR3aa: CASRTSGGASAQYF
d_gene: TRBD1; v_gene: TRBV18; abundance: .; j_gene: TRBJ1-2; CDR3nt: TGTGCCAGCTCAACACAGGGGGACTATGGCTACACCTTC; CDR3aa: CASSTQGDYGYTF
d_gene: .; v_gene: TRBV5-1; abundance: once; j_gene: TRBJ2-1; CDR3nt: TGCGCCAGCAGCTCGACTTTTAATGAGCAGTTCTTC; CDR3aa: CASSSTFNEQFF
d_gene: TRBD2; v_gene: TRBV5-1; abundance: few; j_gene: TRBJ2-3; CDR3nt: TGCGCCAGCAGCTTGGATCCCGCGGGGGCAGATACGCAGTATTTT; CDR3aa: CASSLDPAGADTQYF
d_gene: .; v_gene: TRBV6-5; abundance: .; j_gene: TRBJ2-3; CDR3nt: TGTGCCAGCAGTTACGATGGCGGCGGAAACACAGATACGCAGGATTTT; CDR3aa: CASSYDGGGNTDTQDF
d_gene: TRBD1; v_gene: TRBV4-1; abundance: .; j_gene: TRBJ2-1; CDR3nt: TGCGCCAGCAGCCCCGGACAGGGTTTTTTGCATGAGCAGTTCTTC; CDR3aa: CASSPGQGFLHEQFF
d_gene: TRBD1; v_gene: TRBV6-5; abundance: .; j_gene: TRBJ1-5; CDR3nt: TGTGCCAGCAGTTACCTAGCACAGGGGTCGTGGAGCAATCAGCCCCAGCATTTT; CDR3aa: CASSYLAQGSWSNQPQHF
d_gene: .; v_gene: TRBV3-1; abundance: .; j_gene: TRBJ2-3; CDR3nt: TGTGCCAGCAGCCAAAGGTTGGGGGGCACAGATACGCAGTATTTT; CDR3aa: CASSQRLGGTDTQYF